The sequence of this T cell receptor beta chain was determined in a study of response to subunit inactivated influenza vaccine (dated by TCRdb to the late 2010s). Broadly, across the study: Deep quantitative profiling of the T cell receptor repertoire was used in the study to follow responses to a trivalent subunit inactivated influenza vaccine.

This clonotype has ten or more counts. Its antigen target is currently unknown. Per-base quality was not reported, and no clone a single base away is much larger than it. V is cut by 5 bases and J by 6 bases, and the space between the germline ends is 14 bases. The CDR3 measures 14 amino acids from cysteine to phenylalanine. Kept here is only the CDR3 DNA, which spans 42 bases and is read in frame from base 1. Preparation of the library involved RT-PCR. Sequencing used an Illumina HiSeq 2500. TCRdb redid the processing of the public reads, applying fastp at Q25 and MiXCR, and retained in-frame beta chains. Rows matching on CDR3 protein sequence are summarized as one entry with the most common DNA and genes. The sample includes hundreds of thousands of distinct CDR3 sequences, with less than 10% observed a single time. Roughly 13% of the sample is taken by the ten largest. Overall study outcomes, separate from this receptor: It was suggested by the authors that each seasonal influenza vaccination may recruit only a limited number of new T cells.

The rearranged segments are TRBV12-3 or TRBV12-4 and TRBJ2-1, with TRBD2 as a weak D call on 6 bases. The material was PBMCs from blood, obtained around 2 years after vaccination. This clonotype was obtained from a man aged 50 to 69 who received an inactivated influenza vaccine. Donor details come from another sample of the same person, matched by shared clones. This receptor carries the CDR3 CASSPRTTGNEQFF. Here is the DNA: TGTGCCAGCAGTCCCCGGACTACAGGCAATGAGCAGTTCTTC.